These 28 T cell receptor beta chains were sequenced from one sample in a study of shared T cell receptors in the human thymus. Clones were sequenced by immunoSEQ multiplex PCR, and TCRdb holds only the in-frame ones, with some missing. The sample holds over 450,000 clones, 75% to 80% seen once. In addition, the sample was reused for a study of human thymus T cells.

The sequenced sample was thymocytes. The source of these receptors is a boy less than two years old with a congenital heart defect.

The chain couples TRBV6-1 to TRBJ2-1; D is unclear. V dropped 1 base and J dropped 0 bases, with 7 bases sitting between them. CDR1 and CDR2 from the germline V gene are MNHNS and SASEGT. CDR3 length: 15 amino acids. In nucleotides, the CDR3 is TGTGCCAGCAGTGAAGTGAGAAGCTCCTACAATGAGCAGTTCTTC. Translation: CASSEVRSSYNEQFF.

The chain is built from TRBV28 and TRBJ1-2, with D maybe TRBD1 (6 bases). The germline CDR1 and CDR2 sequences are MDHEN and SYDVKM. V was pared by 4 bases and J by 5 bases, with 14 bases between. The length of the CDR3 is 14 residues. The CDR3 is CASSCRGGGYGYTF. CDR3 nucleotide sequence: TGTGCCAGCAGTTGCCGGGGAGGGGGATATGGCTACACCTTC.

The rearrangement uses TRBV6-4 and TRBJ2-1; D gene ambiguous. V gave up 6 bases and J gave up 0 bases, with 12 bases separating them. Germline assignment: CDR1 MRHNA and CDR2 SNTAGT. The CDR3 length is 15 residues. The CDR3 region has the DNA TGTGCCAGCAGCGAGAGCCTTAGCTCCTACAATGAGCAGTTCTTC. Translation gives CASSESLSSYNEQFF.

This clone was observed a single time. The chain uses TRBV6-5 and TRBJ2-2; 7 positions agree with TRBD2. Germline CDR1 reads MNHEY; CDR2 reads SVGAGI. V gave up 2 bases and J gave up 5 bases; unmatched junction bases: 2. This CDR3 comprises 14 residues. CDR3 region: CASSYGGRTGELFF. The CDR3 DNA reads TGTGCCAGCAGTTACGGCGGGAGAACCGGGGAGCTGTTTTTT.

CDR3 sequence (DNA): TGTGCCAGCAGCAAAGATGGCAGAACCCCCTACGAGCAGTACTTC. Translating it yields CASSKDGRTPYEQYF. The J gene is TRBJ2-7, the V gene TRBV21-1; the table names TRBD1, a call not compared with the DNA. TRBV21-1 is an annotated pseudogene. This CDR3 contains 15 residues.

The chain couples TRBV4-1 to TRBJ2-3, with TRBD2 identical over 7 bases. CDR1 MGHRA and CDR2 YSYEKL come from the germline V gene. V shed 1 base, J shed 4 bases, and the junction held 8 bases outside the gene matches. This CDR3 spans 16 amino acids. Written as DNA, the CDR3 is TGCGCCAGCAGCCAAGCCGGAGCGGGAAGCGCAGATACGCAGTATTTT. Translated, it gives CASSQAGAGSADTQYF.

V usage is TRBV4-1 and J usage is TRBJ2-5, with a possible D match to TRBD2 (5 bases). The CDR3 has 15 residues. Deletions cut 1 base from V and 7 bases from J, with 16 bases between. Germline CDR1 and CDR2: MGHRA and YSYEKL. The DNA of the CDR3 is TGCGCCAGCAGCCAAGTTCGCAGCGACGAGGGGACCCAGTACTTC. Its protein is CASSQVRSDEGTQYF.

This clone showed up just a few times. J is TRBJ1-2 and V is TRBV2; 8 nucleotides agree with TRBD1. V was clipped by 6 bases and J by 7 bases; unmatched bases: 19. The CDR3 loop spans 17 amino acids. The V gene's germline CDR1 is SNHLY and CDR2 FYNNEI. DNA of the CDR3: TGTGCCAGCAGGGAACTACCCCGGGACAGGTCCAGGAGTGGCTACACCTTC. Translation gives CASRELPRDRSRSGYTF.

This clone was seen a handful of times. The chain has TRBV6-1 and TRBJ2-7; 11 positions match TRBD1. CDR1 is MNHNS and CDR2 is SASEGT in the germline V gene. V was clipped by 4 bases and J by 5 bases; unmatched bases: 4. The CDR3 has 14 residues. The CDR3 bases are TGTGCCAGCAGTGGCGGGGACAGGGGGAACGAGCAGTACTTC. This translates into CASSGGDRGNEQYF.

The CDR3 sequence is CAGRDEQFF. The CDR3 DNA reads as TGTGCCGGGCGGGATGAGCAGTTCTTC. The chain has TRBV2 and TRBJ2-1; TRBD2 is a possible D gene (5 bases). The CDR3 contains 9 residues. The V end was cut by 11 bases, the J end by 8 bases, with 7 bases between. Germline V lookup: CDR1 SNHLY, CDR2 FYNNEI.

Written as DNA, the CDR3 is TGTGCCAGTTCCTCTGTGCGGCTTAACACAGATACGCAGTATTTT. This codes for CASSSVRLNTDTQYF. V gene TRBV7-8 combines with J gene TRBJ2-3, with D uncertain. CDR1 SGHVS and CDR2 FQNEAQ come from the germline V gene. There are 15 residues in the CDR3. V was cut by 9 bases and J by 2 bases, with 18 bases left in between.

CDR3 loop: CASSQGGLATYVFTDTQYF. The CDR3 coding sequence is TGCGCCAGCAGCCAAGGGGGTCTAGCCACCTACGTCTTCACAGATACGCAGTATTTT. The chain combines TRBV4-3 with TRBJ2-3; D perhaps matches TRBD2 (5 bases). This CDR3 has 19 residues. Per germline, CDR1 LGHNA and CDR2 YSLEER. V was pared by 1 base and J by 2 bases, with 22 bases between.

This clone was counted only a few times. J is TRBJ1-1 and V is TRBV4-3; D is unresolved. The V end was cut by 0 bases, the J end by 0 bases, with 11 bases between. Looked up from germline, CDR1 is LGHNA and CDR2 is YSLEER. The CDR3 totals 16 residues. The CDR3 here is CASSQELSLLNTEAFF. The CDR3 DNA reads as TGCGCCAGCAGCCAAGAACTGTCTCTCCTGAACACTGAAGCTTTCTTT.

This CDR3 is CASFPDRAKNIQYF. In DNA form, the CDR3 reads TGCGCCAGCTTCCCAGACAGGGCTAAAAACATTCAGTACTTC. V is TRBV5-1 and J is TRBJ2-4; 7 bases are a match to TRBD1. Germline CDR1 SGHRS, CDR2 YFSETQ. V dropped 7 bases and J dropped 4; count of bases not matched to a gene: 8. This CDR3 is 14 amino acids long.

The rearrangement uses TRBV4-3 and TRBJ1-2, with a tentative D call TRBD1 (6 bases). The germline V and J ends were trimmed by 0 bases and 3 bases, with 20 bases remaining between them. This CDR3 region has 18 residues. Germline V gene data show CDR1 as LGHNA and CDR2 as YSLEER. The CDR3 region is CASSQEGARQEWDYGYTF. DNA for the CDR3: TGCGCCAGCAGCCAAGAGGGGGCCCGACAGGAATGGGACTATGGCTACACCTTC.

This clone was detected only once. The J gene is TRBJ2-3, the V gene TRBV27, with 11 bases identical to TRBD2. The CDR3 has 19 residues. Germline lookup yields CDR1 MNHEY and CDR2 SMNVEV (reference sequence). The V gene end was trimmed by 3 bases and the J gene end by 4 bases; junction bases not matched to a gene: 15. In DNA form, the CDR3 reads TGTGCCAGCAGTTTTCAATTCCCCACTAGCGGGAGTCTAGCAGATACGCAGTATTTT. It specifies CASSFQFPTSGSLADTQYF.

CDR3 protein: CASGYRQESGYTF. The CDR3 DNA follows: TGTGCTAGTGGTTACCGACAGGAAAGTGGCTACACCTTC. The chain uses TRBV12-5 and TRBJ1-2, with a tentative D call TRBD1 (6 bases). CDR1 and CDR2 (germline): LGHNT, FRNRAP. The CDR3 has 13 residues. Trimming removed 4 bases at V and 7 bases at J, with 13 bases between.

DNA of the CDR3: TGTGCCAGCAGTGAAGCAGGTAGGACAGTCCAATCTTTGGCTTTCTTT. Its protein is CASSEAGRTVQSLAFF. The rearrangement uses TRBV6-1 and TRBJ1-1, with a tentative D call TRBD1 (6 bases). The V end lost 0 bases, the J end lost 11 bases, and 22 bases lay between the germline ends. Germline loops: CDR1 MNHNS, CDR2 SASEGT. The length of the CDR3 is 16 residues.

The chain joins TRBV11-2 to TRBJ1-2; D may be TRBD1 (5 bases). V dropped 1 base and J dropped 7 bases, with 16 bases sitting between them. The germline V gene encodes CDR1 SGHAT and CDR2 FQNNGV. The CDR3 sequence is 15 residues long. The CDR3 loop reads CASSLVVGGRGGYTF. CDR3 sequence (DNA): TGTGCCAGCAGCTTAGTAGTGGGGGGACGAGGTGGCTACACCTTC.

This chain connects TRBV19 to TRBJ1-3, with D hard to call. Germline CDR1 and CDR2: LNHDA and SQIVND (reference sequence). The V gene lost 2 bases and the J gene lost 0 bases, with 14 bases spanning the gap. This CDR3 contains 17 residues. The CDR3 loop is CASSIIYRVASGNTIYF. The CDR3 nucleotides are TGTGCCAGTAGTATAATATATCGGGTGGCCTCTGGAAACACCATATATTTT.

The chain is built from TRBV29-1 and TRBJ2-1; weak D call: TRBD1 (6 bases). Germline V lookup: CDR1 SQVTM, CDR2 ANQGSEA. V lost 3 bases to trimming and J lost 2 bases, with 17 bases between them. The CDR3 has 16 residues. Written as DNA, the CDR3 is TGCAGCGTTGAGTATAGGTGGACAGTTCCCTACAATGAGCAGTTCTTC. It specifies CSVEYRWTVPYNEQFF.

The chain links TRBV5-1 to TRBJ2-4, with 9 bases identical to TRBD2. CDR1 is SGHRS, CDR2 YFSETQ, per germline. CDR3 length: 18 residues. The trim removed 0 bases at V and 7 bases at J, leaving 14 bases unmatched. CDR3 sequence (DNA): TGCGCCAGCAGCTTGGCCCGCTGGGCTAGCGGGACCGGGAACATTCAGTACTTC. Translating gives CASSLARWASGTGNIQYF.

The sample holds a few counts of this clone. The chain joins TRBV7-3 to TRBJ2-1; no definite D call. Per germline, CDR1 SGHTA and CDR2 FQGTGA. Trimming shortened V by 4 bases and J by 8 bases, and 21 bases separated the two germline ends. The CDR3 covers 16 residues. The CDR3 spells CASSSRKTDHLDEQFF. The CDR3 nucleotides read TGTGCCAGCAGCTCGCGGAAGACTGATCACCTGGATGAGCAGTTCTTC.

In DNA form, the CDR3 reads TGTGCCACCAGCATATCCGCCGGGACTAGCGGACCAAGCACAGATACGCAGTATTTT. Encoded protein: CATSISAGTSGPSTDTQYF. The chain is built from TRBV15 and TRBJ2-3; 11 positions agree with TRBD2. This CDR3 is built from 19 residues. V dropped 4 bases and J dropped 0; count of bases not matched to a gene: 12. Per the germline V gene, CDR1 is LNHNV and CDR2 is YYDKDF (reference sequence).

The genes are TRBV7-2 and TRBJ2-1; a weak D match, TRBD2 (5 bases). The CDR3 runs to 14 residues. In germline, CDR1 is SGHTA, CDR2 FQGNSA. V lost 6 bases and J lost 3, with 12 bases in between. This CDR3 is CASSQTRDYNEQFF. DNA of the CDR3: TGTGCCAGCAGTCAGACACGGGACTACAATGAGCAGTTCTTC.

The gene calls are TRBV21-1 and TRBJ1-2; the table's D call, TRBD1, has no DNA check behind it. TRBV21-1 is noted as a pseudogene. The CDR3 consists of 16 residues. CDR3 sequence (DNA): TGTGCCAGCAGCAGCCCTAATCGGACAGGGGGCTTCGGCTACACCTTC. It translates to CASSSPNRTGGFGYTF.

The chain has TRBV4-3 and TRBJ2-1, with 10 bases matching TRBD2. Germline trimming cut 0 bases from V and 6 bases from J; bases unmatched to any gene: 23. This CDR3 contains 22 residues. Germline V gene sequence: CDR1 LGHNA, CDR2 YSLEER. The CDR3 here is CASSQDLSGSLAGGRTCNEQFF. CDR3 coding DNA: TGCGCCAGCAGCCAAGATCTCAGTGGGTCGTTAGCGGGAGGCCGAACGTGCAATGAGCAGTTCTTC.

The chain uses TRBV6-1 and TRBJ2-7, with 8 positions matching TRBD2. V gave up 6 bases and J gave up 0 bases; unmatched junction bases: 4. Germline V CDR1 and CDR2: MNHNS, SASEGT. The CDR3 length is 14 residues. The CDR3 reads CASSAGGDSYEQYF. Written as DNA, the CDR3 is TGTGCCAGCAGCGCCGGGGGGGACTCCTACGAGCAGTACTTC.